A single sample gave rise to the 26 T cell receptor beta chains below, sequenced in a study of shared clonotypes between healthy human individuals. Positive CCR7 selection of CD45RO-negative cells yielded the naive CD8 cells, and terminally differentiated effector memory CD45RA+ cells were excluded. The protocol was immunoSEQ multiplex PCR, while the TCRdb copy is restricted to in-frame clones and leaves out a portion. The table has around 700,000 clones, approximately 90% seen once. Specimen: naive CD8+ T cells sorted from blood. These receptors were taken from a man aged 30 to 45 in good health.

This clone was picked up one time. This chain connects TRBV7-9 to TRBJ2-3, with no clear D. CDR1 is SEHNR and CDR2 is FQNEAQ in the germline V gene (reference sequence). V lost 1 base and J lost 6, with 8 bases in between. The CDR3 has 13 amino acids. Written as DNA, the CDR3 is TGTGCCAGCAGCTTAGATCGCTGGGATACGCAGTATTTT. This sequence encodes CASSLDRWDTQYF.

The CDR3, as DNA: TGTGCCAGCAGCACCCCCCATTCGGGGCCGGGGGATACGCAGTATTTT. It translates to CASSTPHSGPGDTQYF. The genes are TRBV21-1 and TRBJ2-3. TRBV21-1 is flagged as a pseudogene. This CDR3 is built from 16 residues.

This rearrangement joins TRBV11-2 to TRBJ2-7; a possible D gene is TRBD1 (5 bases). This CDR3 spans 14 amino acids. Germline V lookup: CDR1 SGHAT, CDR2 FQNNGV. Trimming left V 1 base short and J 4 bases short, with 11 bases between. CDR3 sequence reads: CASSLGIHRYEQYF. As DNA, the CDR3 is TGTGCCAGCAGCTTAGGGATTCACAGGTACGAGCAGTACTTC.

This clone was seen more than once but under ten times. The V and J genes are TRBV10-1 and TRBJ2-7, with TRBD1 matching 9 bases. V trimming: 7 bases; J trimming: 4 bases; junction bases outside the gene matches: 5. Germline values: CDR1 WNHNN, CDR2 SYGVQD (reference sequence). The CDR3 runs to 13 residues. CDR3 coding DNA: TGCGCCAGCATTGGGACAGGGAGATACGAGCAGTACTTC. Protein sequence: CASIGTGRYEQYF.

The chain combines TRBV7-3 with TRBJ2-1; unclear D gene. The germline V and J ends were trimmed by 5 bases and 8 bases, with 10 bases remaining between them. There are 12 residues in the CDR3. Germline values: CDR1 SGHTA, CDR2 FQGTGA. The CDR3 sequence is CASSLYRDEQFF. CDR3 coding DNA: TGTGCCAGCAGCCTATATAGGGATGAGCAGTTCTTC.

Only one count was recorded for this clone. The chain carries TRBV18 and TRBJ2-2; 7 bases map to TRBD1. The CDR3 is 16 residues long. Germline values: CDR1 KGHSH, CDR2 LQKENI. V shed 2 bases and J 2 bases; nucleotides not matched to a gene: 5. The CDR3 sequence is CASSPWTGPNTGELFF. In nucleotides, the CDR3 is TGTGCCAGCTCACCATGGACAGGACCAAACACCGGGGAGCTGTTTTTT.

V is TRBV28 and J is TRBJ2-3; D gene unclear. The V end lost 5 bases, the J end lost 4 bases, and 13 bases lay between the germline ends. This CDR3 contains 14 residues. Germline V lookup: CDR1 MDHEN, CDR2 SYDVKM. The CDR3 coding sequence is TGTGCCAGCAGTGAGAGGCCGGCTCCAGATACGCAGTATTTT. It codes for CASSERPAPDTQYF.

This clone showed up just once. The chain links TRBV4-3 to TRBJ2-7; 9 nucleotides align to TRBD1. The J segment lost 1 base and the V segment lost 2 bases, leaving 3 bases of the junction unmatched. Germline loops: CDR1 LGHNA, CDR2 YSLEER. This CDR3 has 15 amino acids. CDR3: CASSQMDRGSYEQYF. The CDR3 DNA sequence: TGCGCCAGCAGCCAAATGGACAGGGGATCCTACGAGCAGTACTTC.

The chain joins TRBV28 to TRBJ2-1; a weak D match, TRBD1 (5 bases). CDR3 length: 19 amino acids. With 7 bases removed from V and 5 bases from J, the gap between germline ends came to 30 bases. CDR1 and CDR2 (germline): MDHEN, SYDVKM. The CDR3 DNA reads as TGTGCCAGCACCAAAAGGGGCAGTACCACCTTCAAGCGTGACAATGAGCAGTTCTTC. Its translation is CASTKRGSTTFKRDNEQFF.

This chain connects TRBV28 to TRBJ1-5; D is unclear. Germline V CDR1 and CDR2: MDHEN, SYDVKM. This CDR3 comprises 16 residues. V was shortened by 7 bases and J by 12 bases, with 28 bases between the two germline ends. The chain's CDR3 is CASNPPGRLQAPDQHF. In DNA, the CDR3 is TGTGCCAGCAACCCACCTGGGAGGCTTCAAGCCCCGGACCAGCATTTT.

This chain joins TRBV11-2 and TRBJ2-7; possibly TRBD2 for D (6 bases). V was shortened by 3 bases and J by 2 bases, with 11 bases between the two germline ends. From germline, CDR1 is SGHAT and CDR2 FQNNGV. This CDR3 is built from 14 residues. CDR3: CASSFHTGAYEQYF. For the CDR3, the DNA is TGTGCCAGCAGCTTTCACACGGGAGCCTACGAGCAGTACTTC.

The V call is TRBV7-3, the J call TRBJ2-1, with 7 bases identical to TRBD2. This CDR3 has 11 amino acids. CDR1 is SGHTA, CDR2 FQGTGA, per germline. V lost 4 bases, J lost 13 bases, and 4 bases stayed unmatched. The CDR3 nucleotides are TGTGCCAGCAGCTCAGGGACTATTCAGTTCTTC. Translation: CASSSGTIQFF.

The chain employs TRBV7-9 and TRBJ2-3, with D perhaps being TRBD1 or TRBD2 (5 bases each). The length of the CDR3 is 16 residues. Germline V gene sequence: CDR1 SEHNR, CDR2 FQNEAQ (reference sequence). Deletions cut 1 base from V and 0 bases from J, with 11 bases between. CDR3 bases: TGTGCCAGCAGCTTAGTGGGGACGGACAGCACAGATACGCAGTATTTT. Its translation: CASSLVGTDSTDTQYF.

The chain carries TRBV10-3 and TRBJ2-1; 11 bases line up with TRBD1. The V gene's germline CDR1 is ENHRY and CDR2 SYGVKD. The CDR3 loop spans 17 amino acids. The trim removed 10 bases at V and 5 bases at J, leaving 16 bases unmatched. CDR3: CATLPDRGLSEDNEQFF. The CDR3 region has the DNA TGTGCCACCCTGCCGGACAGGGGGCTATCCGAAGACAATGAGCAGTTCTTC.

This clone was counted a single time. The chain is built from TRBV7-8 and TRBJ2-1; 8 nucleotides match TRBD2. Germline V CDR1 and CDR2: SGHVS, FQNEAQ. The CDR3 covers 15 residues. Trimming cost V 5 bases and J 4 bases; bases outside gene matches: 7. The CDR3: CASSVLLAEYNEQFF. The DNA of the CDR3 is TGTGCCAGCAGCGTCTTACTAGCGGAGTACAATGAGCAGTTCTTC.

The CDR3 here is CASSPTGAGTEAFF. The CDR3 nucleotides are TGTGCCAGCAGCCCGACAGGGGCGGGCACTGAAGCTTTCTTT. The chain employs TRBV28 and TRBJ1-1; TRBD1 matches 8 bases. Germline V gene sequence: CDR1 MDHEN, CDR2 SYDVKM. CDR3 length equals 14 residues. The J segment lost 4 bases and the V segment lost 6 bases, leaving 7 bases of the junction unmatched.

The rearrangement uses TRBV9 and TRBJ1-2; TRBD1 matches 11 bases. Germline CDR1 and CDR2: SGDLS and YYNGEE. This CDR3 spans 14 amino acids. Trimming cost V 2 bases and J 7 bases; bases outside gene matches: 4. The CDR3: CASSVGQGAGGYTF. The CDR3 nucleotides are TGTGCCAGCAGCGTCGGACAGGGGGCGGGTGGCTACACCTTC.

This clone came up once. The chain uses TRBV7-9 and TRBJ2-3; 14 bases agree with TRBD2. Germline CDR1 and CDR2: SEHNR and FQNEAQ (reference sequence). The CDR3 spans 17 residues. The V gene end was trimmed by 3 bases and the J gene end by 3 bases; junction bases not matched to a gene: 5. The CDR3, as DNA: TGTGCCAGCAGCTTCGGGACTAGCGGGAGCCCGACAGATACGCAGTATTTT. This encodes CASSFGTSGSPTDTQYF.

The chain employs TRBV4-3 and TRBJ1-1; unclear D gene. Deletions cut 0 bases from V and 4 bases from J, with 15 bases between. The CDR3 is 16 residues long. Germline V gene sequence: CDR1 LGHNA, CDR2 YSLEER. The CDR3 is CASSQERRSPLTEAFF. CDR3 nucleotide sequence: TGCGCCAGCAGCCAAGAGCGTAGGTCCCCCCTCACTGAAGCTTTCTTT.

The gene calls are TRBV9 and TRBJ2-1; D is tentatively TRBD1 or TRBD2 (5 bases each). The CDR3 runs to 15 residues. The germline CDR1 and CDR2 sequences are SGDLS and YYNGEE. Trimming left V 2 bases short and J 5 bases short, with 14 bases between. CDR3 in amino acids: CASSVTLEGHNEQFF. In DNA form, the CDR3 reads TGTGCCAGCAGCGTTACGTTAGAGGGACACAATGAGCAGTTCTTC.

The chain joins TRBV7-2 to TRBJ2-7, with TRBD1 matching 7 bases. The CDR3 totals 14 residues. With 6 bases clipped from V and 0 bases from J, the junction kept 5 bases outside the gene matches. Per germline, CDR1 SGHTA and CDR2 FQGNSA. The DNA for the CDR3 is TGTGCCAGCAGATTCGCAGGGGGCTCCTACGAGCAGTACTTC. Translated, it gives CASRFAGGSYEQYF.

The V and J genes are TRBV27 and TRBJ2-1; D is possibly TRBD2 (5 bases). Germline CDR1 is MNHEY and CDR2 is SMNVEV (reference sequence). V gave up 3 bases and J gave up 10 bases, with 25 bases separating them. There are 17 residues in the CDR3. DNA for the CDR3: TGTGCCAGCAGTTTGAGCTCCAGCGGCTCGTTGGTTGGGGAGCAGTTCTTC. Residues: CASSLSSSGSLVGEQFF.

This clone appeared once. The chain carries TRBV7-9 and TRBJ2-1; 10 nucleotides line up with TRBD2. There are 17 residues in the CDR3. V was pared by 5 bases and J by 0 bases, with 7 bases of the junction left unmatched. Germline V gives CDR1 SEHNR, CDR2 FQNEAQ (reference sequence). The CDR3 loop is CASSNRLAGDSYNEQFF. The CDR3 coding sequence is TGTGCCAGCAGCAATAGGCTAGCGGGAGACTCCTACAATGAGCAGTTCTTC.

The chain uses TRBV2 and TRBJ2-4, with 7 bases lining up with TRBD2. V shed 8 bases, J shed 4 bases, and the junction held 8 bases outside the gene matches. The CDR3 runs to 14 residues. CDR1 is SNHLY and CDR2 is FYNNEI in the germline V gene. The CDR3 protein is CASFWGEGKNIQYF. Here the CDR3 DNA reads TGTGCCAGCTTCTGGGGGGAGGGAAAAAACATTCAGTACTTC.

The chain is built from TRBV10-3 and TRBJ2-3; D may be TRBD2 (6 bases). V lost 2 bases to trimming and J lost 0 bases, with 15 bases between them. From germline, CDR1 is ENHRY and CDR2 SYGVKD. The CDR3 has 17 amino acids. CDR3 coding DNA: TGTGCCATCAGTGAGCCAGACACGGGGGTGAGCACAGATACGCAGTATTTT. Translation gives CAISEPDTGVSTDTQYF.

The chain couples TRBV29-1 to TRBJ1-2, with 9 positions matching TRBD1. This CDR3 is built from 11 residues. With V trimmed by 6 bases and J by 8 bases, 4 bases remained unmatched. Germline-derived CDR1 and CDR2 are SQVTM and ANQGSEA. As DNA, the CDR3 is TGCAGCGTGAGGGGACAGGGAGGCTACACCTTC. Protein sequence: CSVRGQGGYTF.